This T cell receptor (beta chain) appears in the sequencing data of a study of cytomegalovirus exposure and HLA in healthy donors. Study-level results: An analysis that was carried out later associated 16,951 TCR beta sequences with HLA alleles at 0.05 false discovery rate. Later, TCR association rates were found to vary by HLA locus, highest for DRB1 and lowest for HLA-C. As immune exposure information, only CMV serostatus was available.

About this clone: Its antigen is not known.

The CDR3 runs 15 residues. V lost 5 bases and J lost 5, with 16 bases in between. Germline V gene data show CDR1 as MDHEN and CDR2 as SYDVKM. It was with 60 Vbeta and 13 Jbeta primers that the PCR ran. The assay was immunoSEQ multiplex PCR, and TCRdb's table has in-frame clones only and misses some. The repertoire holds about 140,000 clones, with 73% as singletons. The chain is built from TRBV28 and TRBJ1-5; D not certain. The material sequenced was PBMCs. The sequence was collected from a woman in her thirties or forties in good health and CMV-seronegative. CDR3 DNA: TGTGCCAGCAGTATCCTAAACAGAGTCGATCAGCCCCAGCATTTT. Protein: CASSILNRVDQPQHF.